Presented here are 20 T cell receptor beta chains from one specimen sequenced in a study of cytomegalovirus exposure and HLA in healthy donors. Researchers ran the PCR with 60 Vbeta and 13 Jbeta primers. Assay: immunoSEQ multiplex PCR; the TCRdb copy retains only in-frame clones and omits some. The table includes fewer than 200,000 clones, roughly four fifths detected once. The specimen sequenced was PBMCs. The receptors originated from a woman aged 18 to 35 in good health and CMV-seronegative.

The chain joins TRBV18 to TRBJ2-7; 8 bases align to TRBD1. Germline trimming cut 4 bases from V and 4 bases from J; bases unmatched to any gene: 9. The CDR3 contains 15 residues. Germline CDR1 KGHSH, CDR2 LQKENI. Here the CDR3 reads CASSRGTGVQYEQYF. CDR3 bases: TGTGCCAGCTCACGAGGGACAGGAGTGCAGTACGAGCAGTACTTC.

This sequence joins TRBV2 and TRBJ1-2; a possible D gene is TRBD1 (5 bases). V shed 3 bases and J shed 4 bases, with 12 bases lying between them. Germline CDR1 and CDR2: SNHLY and FYNNEI. The CDR3 length is 14 residues. This CDR3 is CASSEAGPLYGYTF. Written as DNA, the CDR3 is TGTGCCAGCAGTGAGGCGGGGCCCCTCTATGGCTACACCTTC.

The J gene is TRBJ2-5, the V gene TRBV28; TRBD1 matches 10 bases. The J call may be mistaken, given a closer DNA end match to TRBJ2-7. The CDR3 sequence is 17 residues long. The V gene's germline CDR1 is MDHEN and CDR2 SYDVKM. The CDR3 loop reads CASSFLLRDRGYYEQYF. CDR3 in DNA: TGTGCCAGCAGTTTTCTGCTCCGGGACAGGGGCTACTACGAGCAGTACTTC.

As to this clone: This same CDR3 is encoded by further DNA sequences in the sample. This chain joins TRBV7-9 and TRBJ1-4, with TRBD1 matching over 7 bases. The germline V gene has CDR1 SEHNR and CDR2 FQNEAQ (reference sequence). This CDR3 is 14 amino acids long. V gave up 3 bases and J gave up 3 bases; unmatched junction bases: 1. The CDR3 spells CASSFGTANEKLFF. CDR3 sequence (DNA): TGTGCCAGCAGCTTTGGGACAGCTAATGAAAAACTGTTTTTT.

The rearrangement uses TRBV9 and TRBJ1-1; D is undetermined. In germline, CDR1 is SGDLS, CDR2 YYNGEE. There are 16 residues in the CDR3. V lost 0 bases, J lost 5 bases, and 17 bases lay in between. The CDR3 region has the DNA TGTGCCAGCAGCGTAGGCCCCCAGGCGGGAAGGACTGAAGCTTTCTTT. Its protein is CASSVGPQAGRTEAFF. Filled out from reference TRBV9 and TRBJ1-1, the complete variable domain reads DSGVTQTPKHLITATGQRVTLRCSPRSGDLSVYWYQQSLDQGLQFLIQYYNGEERAKGNILERFSAQQFPDLHSELNLSSLELGDSALYFCASSVGPQAGRTEAFFGQGTRLTVV.

The chain carries TRBV6-6 and TRBJ2-1; TRBD2 matches at 15 bases. CDR1 is MNHNY, CDR2 SVGAGI, per germline (reference sequence). V dropped 10 bases and J dropped 7; count of bases not matched to a gene: 2. CDR3 length: 13 amino acids. CDR3 region: CATGTSGRNEQFF. The CDR3 DNA follows: TGTGCCACCGGGACTAGCGGGAGGAATGAGCAGTTCTTC.

V gene TRBV29-1 combines with J gene TRBJ2-1, with D hard to call. Germline-derived CDR1 and CDR2 are SQVTM and ANQGSEA. This CDR3 contains 11 residues. The ends were cut back, 7 bases at V and 2 bases at J, with 6 bases in the middle. The CDR3 DNA follows: TGCAGCGCCGTAACCTACAATGAGCAGTTCTTC. It translates to CSAVTYNEQFF.

On this clone: The CDR3 ends on some other residue instead of the conserved phenylalanine or tryptophan, so this is likely a read error. V and J are TRBV13 and TRBJ1-1, with D possibly being TRBD1 (5 bases). Germline V gene lookup returns CDR1 PRHDT and CDR2 FYEKMQ (reference sequence). V was trimmed by 0 bases and J by 10 bases, leaving 6 bases between them. CDR3 length: 11 residues. This CDR3 reads CASSLGGGAFL. In nucleotides, the CDR3 is TGTGCCAGCAGCTTAGGGGGGGGAGCTTTCTTG.

This rearrangement joins TRBV25-1 to TRBJ2-7, with D hard to call. The V end was cut by 5 bases, the J end by 0 bases, with 5 bases between. Germline CDR1 reads MGHDK; CDR2 reads SYGVNS. The CDR3 is 12 residues long. The DNA of the CDR3 is TGTGCCAGCAGTCTGAGCTCCTACGAGCAGTACTTC. Translating it yields CASSLSSYEQYF.

The chain joins TRBV6-5 to TRBJ1-2, with D perhaps matching TRBD1 (5 bases). V lost 6 bases to trimming and J lost 6 bases, with 17 bases between them. CDR3 length: 14 residues. The germline V gene has CDR1 MNHEY and CDR2 SVGAGI. The chain's CDR3 is CASRALGGVNGYTF. In nucleotides, the CDR3 is TGTGCCAGCAGAGCTCTTGGGGGGGTGAATGGCTACACCTTC.

V gene TRBV19 combines with J gene TRBJ2-1, with D hard to call. The CDR3 sequence is 18 residues long. V lost 0 bases and J 6 bases, leaving 21 bases between the germline ends. Per the germline V gene, CDR1 is LNHDA and CDR2 is SQIVND (reference sequence). This CDR3 reads CASSIDPPTMVARNEQFF. CDR3 nucleotides: TGTGCCAGTAGTATAGATCCTCCAACAATGGTGGCTCGCAATGAGCAGTTCTTC.

V gene TRBV5-4 combines with J gene TRBJ1-4, with TRBD1 identical over 9 bases. V lost 4 bases and J lost 6; bases outside the gene matches: 4. The germline gives CDR1 SGHNT, CDR2 YYREEE (reference sequence). The CDR3 is made up of 14 amino acids. The CDR3 loop reads CASSTGGVDEKLFF. The CDR3 DNA reads TGTGCCAGCAGCACAGGGGGCGTGGATGAAAAACTGTTTTTT.

The chain has TRBV6-1 and TRBJ1-4, with a possible D match to TRBD1 (5 bases). The CDR3 consists of 15 residues. Germline V gene sequence: CDR1 MNHNS, CDR2 SASEGT. Trimming cost V 4 bases and J 5 bases, with 14 bases left between them. In DNA, the CDR3 is TGTGCCAGCAGTGCGACAGCACTGCTAAATGAAAAACTGTTTTTT. Translated, it gives CASSATALLNEKLFF.

The chain employs TRBV28 and TRBJ1-4; the D gene is possibly TRBD1 (5 bases). V was trimmed by 5 bases and J by 4 bases, leaving 8 bases between them. CDR1 and CDR2 (germline): MDHEN, SYDVKM. The CDR3 length is 13 residues. The CDR3 region is CASSRGVNEKLFF. CDR3 sequence (DNA): TGTGCCAGCAGTCGGGGGGTTAATGAAAAACTGTTTTTT.

V and J are TRBV7-9 and TRBJ1-1, with TRBD1 identical over 7 bases. The junction had 3 bases not matched to a gene; V was cut back by 5 bases and J by 6 bases. The CDR3 has 12 amino acids. From germline, CDR1 is SEHNR and CDR2 FQNEAQ (reference sequence). CDR3 sequence reads: CASSPTGSEAFF. As DNA, the CDR3 is TGTGCCAGCAGCCCGACAGGGTCTGAAGCTTTCTTT.

This sequence joins TRBV7-3 and TRBJ2-1; 14 bases are a match to TRBD2. The ends lost 1 base at V and 1 base at J; junction bases unmatched: 6. Germline values: CDR1 SGHTA, CDR2 FQGTGA. CDR3 length: 19 residues. The CDR3: CASSLIGGTSGSSYNEQFF. CDR3 nucleotide sequence: TGTGCCAGCAGCTTAATAGGGGGGACTAGCGGGAGTTCCTACAATGAGCAGTTCTTC.

The chain couples TRBV6-1 to TRBJ2-7; 8 positions agree with TRBD1. Looked up from germline, CDR1 is MNHNS and CDR2 is SASEGT. The CDR3 has 16 residues. Trimming took 0 bases from V and 6 from J; bases not matched to a gene: 10. The CDR3 nucleotides are TGTGCCAGCAGTGAAGCTCCGGGACAGGCGCTGGGCGAGCAGTACTTC. Its translation: CASSEAPGQALGEQYF.

The chain uses TRBV9 and TRBJ2-3, with D possibly TRBD1 on 5 matching bases. V was cut by 2 bases and J by 1 base, with 26 bases left in between. CDR1 and CDR2 from the germline V gene are SGDLS and YYNGEE. The CDR3 is made up of 20 amino acids. The CDR3 DNA reads as TGTGCCAGCAGCGTTTCCGTGGGGCGAAAGGATATCAGGGGCACAGATACGCAGTATTTT. Its translation: CASSVSVGRKDIRGTDTQYF.

DNA for the CDR3: TGTGCCAGCAGTTTTTTTAGCTATGGCTACACCTTC. Translated, it gives CASSFFSYGYTF. The rearrangement links TRBV28 to TRBJ1-2; D gene ambiguous. The ends were cut back, 3 bases at V and 4 bases at J, with 6 bases in the middle. This CDR3 contains 12 residues. Per germline, CDR1 MDHEN and CDR2 SYDVKM.

This chain uses TRBV5-1 with TRBJ2-7; D perhaps matches TRBD2 (6 bases). The germline V and J ends were trimmed by 4 bases and 2 bases, with 19 bases remaining between them. The CDR3 totals 16 residues. The germline V gene has CDR1 SGHRS and CDR2 YFSETQ. CDR3 amino acids: CASSPLSGSGAYEQYF. The CDR3 DNA is TGCGCCAGCAGCCCGCTATCAGGTTCGGGGGCCTACGAGCAGTACTTC. Supplemented by reference TRBV5-1 and TRBJ2-7, the full variable domain reads KAGVTQTPRYLIKTRGQQVTLSCSPISGHRSVSWYQQTPGQGLQFLFEYFSETQRNKGNFPGRFSGRQFSNSRSEMNVSTLELGDSALYLCASSPLSGSGAYEQYFGPGTRLTVT.